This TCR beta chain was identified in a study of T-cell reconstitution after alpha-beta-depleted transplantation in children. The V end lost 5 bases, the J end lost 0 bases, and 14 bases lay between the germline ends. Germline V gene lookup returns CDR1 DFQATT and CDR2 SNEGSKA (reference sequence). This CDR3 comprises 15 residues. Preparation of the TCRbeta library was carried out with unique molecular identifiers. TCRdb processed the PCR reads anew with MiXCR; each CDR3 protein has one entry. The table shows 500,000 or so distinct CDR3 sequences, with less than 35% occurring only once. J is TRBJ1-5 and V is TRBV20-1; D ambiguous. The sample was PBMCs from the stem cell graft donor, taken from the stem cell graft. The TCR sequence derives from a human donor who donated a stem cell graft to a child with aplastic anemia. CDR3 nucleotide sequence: TGCAGTGCTTCCCCTGGAGGAAATAGCAATCAGCCCCAGCATTTT. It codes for CSASPGGNSNQPQHF.